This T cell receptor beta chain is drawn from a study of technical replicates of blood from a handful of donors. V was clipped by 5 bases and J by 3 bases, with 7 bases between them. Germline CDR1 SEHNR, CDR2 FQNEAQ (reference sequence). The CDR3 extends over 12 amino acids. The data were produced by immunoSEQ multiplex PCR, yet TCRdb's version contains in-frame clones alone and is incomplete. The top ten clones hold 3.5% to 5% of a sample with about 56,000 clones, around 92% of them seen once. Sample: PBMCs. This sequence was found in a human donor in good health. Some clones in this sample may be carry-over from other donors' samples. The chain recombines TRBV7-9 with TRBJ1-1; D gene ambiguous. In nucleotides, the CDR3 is TGTGCCAGCAGCGCAGATTACACTGAAGCTTTCTTT. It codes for CASSADYTEAFF.